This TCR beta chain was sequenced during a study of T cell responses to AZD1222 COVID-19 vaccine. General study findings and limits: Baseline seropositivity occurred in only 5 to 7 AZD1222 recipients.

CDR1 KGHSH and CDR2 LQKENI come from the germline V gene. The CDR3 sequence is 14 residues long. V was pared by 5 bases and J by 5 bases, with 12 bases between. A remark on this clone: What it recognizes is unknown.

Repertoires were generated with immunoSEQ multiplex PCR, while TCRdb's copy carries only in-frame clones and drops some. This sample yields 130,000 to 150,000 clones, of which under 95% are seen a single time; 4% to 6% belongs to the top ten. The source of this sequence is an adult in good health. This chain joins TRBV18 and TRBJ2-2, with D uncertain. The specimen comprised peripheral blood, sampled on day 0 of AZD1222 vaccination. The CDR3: CASSMGSMTGELFF. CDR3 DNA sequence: TGTGCCAGCTCAATGGGATCGATGACCGGGGAGCTGTTTTTT.